This entry concerns a single T cell receptor beta chain. Antigen: not known. This sample is part of a study of T cell responses to AZD1222 COVID-19 vaccine. About the study: Whether given at about 4 or about 12 weeks, second doses were pooled.

Study-wide results and limits: Targets within unmutated variant regions were reportedly found for nearly half of spike-specific TCRs.

The repertoire was sequenced with immunoSEQ multiplex PCR; TCRdb's copy has only in-frame clones and lacks some. Altogether just under 90,000 clones are present, around 90% being singletons, with the ten largest covering around 5.8%. The CDR3 contains 15 residues. Germline CDR1 LGHDT, CDR2 YNNKEL (reference sequence). V gave up 1 base and J gave up 5 bases; unmatched junction bases: 4. The V gene is TRBV3-1 (or the pseudogene TRBV3-2), the J gene TRBJ2-1; TRBD2 matches at 8 bases. This sequence originates from an adult in good health. The specimen comprised peripheral blood, sampled on day 0 of AZD1222 vaccination. In nucleotides, the CDR3 is TGTGCCAGCAGCCAAGTCCTAGCGGGCCACAATGAGCAGTTCTTC. Translation gives CASSQVLAGHNEQFF.